The 17 T cell receptor beta chains given below trace back to one sample, sequenced in a study of shared clonotypes between healthy human individuals. Generated by immunoSEQ multiplex PCR, the TCRdb table keeps only in-frame clones and is missing some. The sample holds roughly 2.6 million clones; 90% to 95% are singletons and the top ten take 0.14%. The material sequenced was naive CD4+ T cells sorted from blood. The subset: CD45RA+ positively selected. The source is a man in his late teens or twenties in good health.

On this clone: The same CDR3 arises from other DNA sequences in this sample as well. The chain couples TRBV5-1 to TRBJ1-1, with D possibly matching TRBD1 (5 bases). Per the germline V gene, CDR1 is SGHRS and CDR2 is YFSETQ. CDR3 size: 15 residues. V lost 0 bases, J lost 4 bases, and 13 bases lay in between. The CDR3 loop is CASSLAVGGGTEAFF. The CDR3, as DNA: TGCGCCAGCAGCTTGGCCGTCGGGGGAGGCACTGAAGCTTTCTTT.

This clone turned up a few times. The chain joins TRBV18 to TRBJ1-5, with 8 bases matching TRBD1. Germline V lookup: CDR1 KGHSH, CDR2 LQKENI. The junction had 2 bases not matched to a gene; V was cut back by 4 bases and J by 3 bases. This CDR3 is 14 amino acids long. The CDR3 nucleotides read TGTGCCAGCTCACTGACAGGGGACAATCAGCCCCAGCATTTT. Translation gives CASSLTGDNQPQHF.

This chain connects TRBV29-1 to TRBJ2-5; 12 bases match TRBD2. The CDR3 runs 14 residues. The ends lost 7 bases at V and 3 bases at J; junction bases unmatched: 6. The germline gives CDR1 SQVTM, CDR2 ANQGSEA. In DNA, the CDR3 is TGCAGCGCCCTAGCGGGGGGGAGGGAAGAGACCCAGTACTTC. The encoded protein is CSALAGGREETQYF. Full variable domain (outside the CDR3, taken from reference TRBV29-1 and TRBJ2-5): SAVISQKPSRDICQRGTSLTIQCQVDSQVTMMFWYRQQPGQSLTLIATANQGSEATYESGFVIDKFPISRPNLTFSTLTVSNMSPEDSSIYLCSALAGGREETQYFGPGTRLLVL.

A few counts support this clone. The same CDR3 arises from other DNA sequences in this sample as well. The rearrangement uses TRBV29-1 and TRBJ1-1; unclear D gene. The germline V gene has CDR1 SQVTM and CDR2 ANQGSEA. Between the trimmed V and J ends, which lost 1 base and 0 bases, there was a span of 6 bases. The CDR3 has 13 amino acids. The CDR3 sequence: CSVEGRLNTEAFF. In DNA, the CDR3 is TGCAGCGTTGAAGGTCGGTTGAACACTGAAGCTTTCTTT.

This clone was observed a single time. The rearrangement uses TRBV5-6 and TRBJ2-3; possible D gene TRBD2, 5 bases. The CDR3 totals 12 residues. The germline V gene has CDR1 SGHDT and CDR2 YYEEEE. Trimming took off 1 base at V and 9 bases at J, with 9 bases between the two ends. The CDR3 DNA follows: TGTGCCAGCAGCTTGTCGGGGAAAACGCAGTATTTT. This encodes CASSLSGKTQYF.

V gene TRBV7-9 combines with J gene TRBJ1-6; 12 bases map to TRBD1. Losses at the gene ends were 5 bases for V and 3 bases for J; bases not matched to a gene: 8. The CDR3 contains 18 residues. Germline lookup yields CDR1 SEHNR and CDR2 FQNEAQ (reference sequence). The CDR3 protein is CASSDTGTGGIYNSPLHF. The CDR3 DNA is TGTGCCAGCAGCGACACGGGGACAGGGGGCATCTATAATTCACCCCTCCACTTT. The variable domain in full, with the rest retrieved from reference TRBV7-9 and TRBJ1-6, is DTGVSQNPRHKITKRGQNVTFRCDPISEHNRLYWYRQTLGQGPEFLTYFQNEAQLEKSRLLSDRFSAERPKGSFSTLEIQRTEQGDSAMYLCASSDTGTGGIYNSPLHFGNGTRLTVT.

The V gene is TRBV4-3, the J gene TRBJ2-2; TRBD1 or TRBD2 may be the D gene (5 bases each). Germline values: CDR1 LGHNA, CDR2 YSLEER. The ends were cut back, 6 bases at V and 6 bases at J, with 14 bases in the middle. The CDR3 totals 14 residues. This chain's CDR3 is CASSRSGGAGELFF. The CDR3 DNA sequence: TGCGCCAGCAGTCGAAGTGGGGGAGCCGGGGAGCTGTTTTTT.

This clone was observed once. J is TRBJ2-3 and V is TRBV5-8; 10 bases agree with TRBD2. The germline gives CDR1 SGHTS, CDR2 YDEGEE. This CDR3 contains 14 residues. Trimming at V came to 6 bases and at J to 9 bases, leaving 10 bases not matched to a gene. CDR3 nucleotides: TGTGCCAGCACCCGGGAGACTAGCGGGCTGACGCAGTATTTT. This encodes CASTRETSGLTQYF.

As for this clone: This sample includes further DNA sequences coding for the same CDR3. The rearrangement joins TRBV6-5 to TRBJ2-7; no reliable D call. The CDR3 totals 11 residues. CDR1 is MNHEY and CDR2 is SVGAGI in the germline V gene. V lost 0 bases to trimming and J lost 5 bases, with 2 bases between them. DNA of the CDR3: TGTGCCAGCAGTTACTCAGACGAGCAGTACTTC. Translating it yields CASSYSDEQYF.

V gene TRBV7-3 combines with J gene TRBJ1-4, with 7 bases lining up with TRBD1. The CDR3 has 13 residues. V shed 1 base, J shed 7 bases, and the junction held 0 bases outside the gene matches. Germline V gene sequence: CDR1 SGHTA, CDR2 FQGTGA. CDR3 sequence reads: CASSLRQGEKLFF. In nucleotides, the CDR3 is TGTGCCAGCAGCTTAAGACAGGGTGAAAAACTGTTTTTT. Full variable domain (remainder filled in from reference TRBV7-3 and TRBJ1-4): GAGVSQTPSNKVTEKGKYVELRCDPISGHTALYWYRQSLGQGPEFLIYFQGTGAADDSGLPNDRFFAVRPEGSVSTLKIQRTERGDSAVYLCASSLRQGEKLFFGSGTQLSVL.

The chain uses TRBV19 and TRBJ1-2; the D gene is possibly TRBD1 (5 bases). V gave up 2 bases and J gave up 8 bases, with 15 bases separating them. Looked up from germline, CDR1 is LNHDA and CDR2 is SQIVND (reference sequence). CDR3 length: 14 residues. CDR3 bases: TGTGCCAGTAGTATAATTGGGGCAGGGAGAGGCTACACCTTC. Translated: CASSIIGAGRGYTF.

V usage is TRBV6-1 and J usage is TRBJ1-3, with D possibly matching TRBD1 (5 bases). CDR3 size: 14 residues. Germline CDR1 reads MNHNS; CDR2 reads SASEGT. V lost 3 bases to trimming and J lost 2 bases, with 8 bases between them. CDR3 DNA sequence: TGTGCCAGCAGTGAGACAGCAACTGGAAACACCATATATTTT. Its protein is CASSETATGNTIYF.

This chain joins TRBV7-8 and TRBJ2-7, with D perhaps TRBD1 (6 bases). The CDR3 is made up of 15 amino acids. V gave up 5 bases and J gave up 0 bases, with 14 bases separating them. CDR1 is SGHVS and CDR2 is FQNEAQ in the germline V gene. The CDR3 loop is CASSLGVQGSYEQYF. The CDR3 nucleotides are TGTGCCAGCAGCCTAGGGGTACAGGGCTCCTACGAGCAGTACTTC.

This clone was detected a few times. This same CDR3 is encoded by further DNA sequences in the sample. The chain links TRBV5-1 to TRBJ2-2, with 9 bases identical to TRBD2. Germline CDR1 is SGHRS and CDR2 is YFSETQ. The length of the CDR3 is 15 residues. V shed 4 bases and J 1 base; nucleotides not matched to a gene: 2. The CDR3 protein is CASSQTSGNTGELFF. The CDR3 DNA reads TGCGCCAGCAGCCAGACTAGCGGGAACACCGGGGAGCTGTTTTTT. Full variable domain (remainder filled in from reference TRBV5-1 and TRBJ2-2): KAGVTQTPRYLIKTRGQQVTLSCSPISGHRSVSWYQQTPGQGLQFLFEYFSETQRNKGNFPGRFSGRQFSNSRSEMNVSTLELGDSALYLCASSQTSGNTGELFFGEGSRLTVL.

The J gene is TRBJ1-6, the V gene TRBV9; the D is unclear. Germline assignment: CDR1 SGDLS and CDR2 YYNGEE. Between the trimmed V and J ends, which lost 5 bases and 8 bases, there was a span of 14 bases. The CDR3 is made up of 14 amino acids. CDR3 in DNA: TGTGCCAGCAGGGGCGCGAGGACTGATTCACCCCTCCACTTT. This codes for CASRGARTDSPLHF.

The chain carries TRBV5-6 and TRBJ2-7; 9 bases agree with TRBD1. CDR3 length: 14 residues. Germline V gives CDR1 SGHDT, CDR2 YYEEEE. The V and J ends lost 4 bases and 4 bases, in that order; junction bases with no gene match: 6. This chain's CDR3 is CASSPRDRAYEQYF. As DNA, the CDR3 is TGTGCCAGCAGCCCGCGGGACAGGGCGTACGAGCAGTACTTC.

This sequence joins TRBV19 and TRBJ1-5; D uncertain. Trimming removed 1 base from V and 0 bases from J, with 7 bases in between. The CDR3 sequence is 15 residues long. The germline V gene has CDR1 LNHDA and CDR2 SQIVND (reference sequence). The CDR3: CASSIAPRSNQPQHF. In DNA form, the CDR3 reads TGTGCCAGTAGTATAGCCCCCCGTAGCAATCAGCCCCAGCATTTT.